This T cell receptor beta chain came from a study of cytomegalovirus exposure and HLA in healthy donors. Of note for this clone: No antigen is known for it.

This CDR3 has 14 residues. Losses at the gene ends were 3 bases for V and 8 bases for J; bases not matched to a gene: 4. The V gene's germline CDR1 is KGHSH and CDR2 LQKENI. The PCR contained 60 Vbeta and 13 Jbeta primers. Data came from immunoSEQ multiplex PCR; TCRdb stores just in-frame clones and leaves some out. The listing contains approximately 130,000 clones. Study-level findings and limits: One variant, a missense change in DCLRE1C, was linked in a later analysis to TCR beta V- and J-gene trimming. Most observed TCR sequences were rare, whereas some public TCRs were detected in many donors. Accurate predictions that matched the HLA-A and HLA-B alleles of most subjects were reportedly made from TCR beta sequences.

The chain couples TRBV18 to TRBJ2-1; 10 positions match TRBD2. What was sequenced was PBMCs. The TCR was taken from a woman aged 55 to 70 in good health and CMV-seronegative. Written as DNA, the CDR3 is TGTGCCAGCTCACCCTCTAGCGGGAGCCATGAGCAGTTCTTC. Encoded protein: CASSPSSGSHEQFF.